A selection of T cell receptor beta chains follows, all from one sample in a study of T cells after yellow fever vaccination. TCRdb analysed the 5' RACE reads with MiXCR anew, one entry per CDR3 protein. In the table there are 130,000 or so distinct CDR3 sequences, 13% to 15% of which are singletons. Sequencing used CD8+ T cells sorted from PBMCs, obtained 5 days after the yellow fever booster vaccination. All receptors derive from a man between 18 and 35 years old who received the YFV17D yellow fever vaccine. Both conserved end residues are trimmed from each CDR3. The order of the fields is J gene, CDR3 length, V gene, CDR3 protein.

TRBJ1-1,13,TRBV11-2,ASSLPPLRNTEAF
TRBJ2-1,12,TRBV7-2,ASSFWVRENEQF
TRBJ1-6,12,TRBV6-5,ASSFATANSPLH
TRBJ1-3,14,TRBV11-2,ASSASTARPGNTIY
TRBJ1-1,12,TRBV7-9,ASSLTLGGTEAF
TRBJ2-1,11,TRBV5-6,ASSLSFYNEQF
TRBJ2-1,13,TRBV19,ASSRIPASSNEQF
TRBJ2-7,11,TRBV7-3,ASSLGGTYEQY
TRBJ2-2,10,TRBV2,ACVADTGELF
TRBJ2-3,15,TRBV6-2/TRBV6-3,ASSYSAGLTSTDTQY
TRBJ2-3,13,TRBV27,ASSLFPSLPDTQY
TRBJ2-1,11,TRBV12-3/TRBV12-4,ASTQTGVNEQF
TRBJ2-5,13,TRBV4-1,ASSQTTGKGVTQY
TRBJ2-5,14,TRBV29-1,SVEEGTSGFQETQY
TRBJ2-7,10,TRBV5-1,ASSSPGWERA
TRBJ2-7,14,TRBV25-1,ASPKGPGQSYYEQY
TRBJ2-1,12,TRBV29-1,SDAGGSGGNEQF
TRBJ2-1,15,TRBV6-2/TRBV6-3,ASSYRGTGPPYNEQF
TRBJ2-3,14,TRBV3-1,ASSLLQELGTDTQY
TRBJ2-5,11,TRBV12-3/TRBV12-4,ASSLVTSETQY
TRBJ2-1,15,TRBV20-1,SARAISWKSSYNEQF
TRBJ2-5,12,TRBV16,ASKSGTDQETQY
TRBJ2-1,14,TRBV7-9,ASSLEWRGNYNEQF
TRBJ2-1,13,TRBV7-6,ASSSVSGGANEQF
TRBJ2-5,15,TRBV28,ASEPLGRGKRHETQY
TRBJ2-3,13,TRBV27,ASSLSRGGTDTQY
TRBJ1-1,11,TRBV19,ASSITAGTEAF